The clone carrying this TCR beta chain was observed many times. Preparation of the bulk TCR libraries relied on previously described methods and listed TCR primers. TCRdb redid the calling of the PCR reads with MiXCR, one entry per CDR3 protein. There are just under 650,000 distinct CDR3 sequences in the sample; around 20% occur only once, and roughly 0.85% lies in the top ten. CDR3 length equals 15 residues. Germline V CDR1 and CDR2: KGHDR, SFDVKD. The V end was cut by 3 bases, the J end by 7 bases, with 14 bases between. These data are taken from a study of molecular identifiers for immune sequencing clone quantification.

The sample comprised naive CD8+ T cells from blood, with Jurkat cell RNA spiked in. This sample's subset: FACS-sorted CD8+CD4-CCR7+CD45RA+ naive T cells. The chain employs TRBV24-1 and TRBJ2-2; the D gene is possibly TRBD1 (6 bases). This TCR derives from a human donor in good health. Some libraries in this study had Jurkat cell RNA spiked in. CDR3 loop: CATSDHRVIGGELFF. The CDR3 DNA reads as TGTGCCACCAGTGATCACAGGGTCATAGGCGGGGAGCTGTTTTTT.